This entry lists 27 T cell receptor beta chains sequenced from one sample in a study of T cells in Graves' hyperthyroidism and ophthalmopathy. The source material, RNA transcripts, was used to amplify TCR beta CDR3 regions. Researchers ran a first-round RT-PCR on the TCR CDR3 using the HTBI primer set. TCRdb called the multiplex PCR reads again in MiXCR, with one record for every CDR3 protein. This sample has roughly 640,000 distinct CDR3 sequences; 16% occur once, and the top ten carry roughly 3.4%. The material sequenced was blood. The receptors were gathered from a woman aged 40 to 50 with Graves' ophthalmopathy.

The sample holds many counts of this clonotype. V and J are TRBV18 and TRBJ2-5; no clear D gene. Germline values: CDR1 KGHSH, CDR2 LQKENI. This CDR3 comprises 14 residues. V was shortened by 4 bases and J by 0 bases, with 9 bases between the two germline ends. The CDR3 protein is CASSLSTDQETQYF. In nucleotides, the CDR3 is TGTGCCAGCTCACTTAGTACAGACCAAGAGACCCAGTACTTC.

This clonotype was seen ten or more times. The CDR3 reads CSAKSEGSTIYF. Written as DNA, the CDR3 is TGCAGTGCTAAAAGTGAGGGTTCCACCATATATTTT. This chain joins TRBV20-1 and TRBJ1-3; D gene ambiguous. This CDR3 is built from 12 residues. Trimming pared 4 bases from V and 9 bases from J, leaving 13 bases between. Looked up from germline, CDR1 is DFQATT and CDR2 is SNEGSKA (reference sequence).

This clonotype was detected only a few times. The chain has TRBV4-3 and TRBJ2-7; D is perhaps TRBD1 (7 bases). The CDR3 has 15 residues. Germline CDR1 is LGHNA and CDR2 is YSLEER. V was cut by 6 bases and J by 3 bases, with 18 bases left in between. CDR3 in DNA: TGCGCCAGCAGTCTAACCGGACAGGAGGGCTACGAGCAGTACTTC. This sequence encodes CASSLTGQEGYEQYF.

The CDR3 DNA follows: TGTGCCAGCACCCGGGACAGGGTGGGCACCGGGGAGCTGTTTTTT. This gives the protein CASTRDRVGTGELFF. This chain uses TRBV2 with TRBJ2-2; TRBD1 matches at 9 bases. CDR3 length equals 15 residues. Trimming at V came to 7 bases and at J to 4 bases, leaving 7 bases not matched to a gene. The germline gives CDR1 SNHLY, CDR2 FYNNEI.

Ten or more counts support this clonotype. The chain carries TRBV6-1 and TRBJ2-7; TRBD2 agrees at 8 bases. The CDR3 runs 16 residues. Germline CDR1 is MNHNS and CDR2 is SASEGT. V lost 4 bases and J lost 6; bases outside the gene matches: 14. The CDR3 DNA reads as TGTGCCAGCAGTGGCTCCCCGGGGGGGACACCAAGCGAGCAGTACTTC. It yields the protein CASSGSPGGTPSEQYF.

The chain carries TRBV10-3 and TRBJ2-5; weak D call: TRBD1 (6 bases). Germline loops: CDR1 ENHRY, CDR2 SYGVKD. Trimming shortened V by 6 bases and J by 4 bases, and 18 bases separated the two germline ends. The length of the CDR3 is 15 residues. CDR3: CAIRAQWVGGETQYF. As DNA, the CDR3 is TGTGCCATCAGAGCCCAATGGGTAGGGGGAGAGACCCAGTACTTC.

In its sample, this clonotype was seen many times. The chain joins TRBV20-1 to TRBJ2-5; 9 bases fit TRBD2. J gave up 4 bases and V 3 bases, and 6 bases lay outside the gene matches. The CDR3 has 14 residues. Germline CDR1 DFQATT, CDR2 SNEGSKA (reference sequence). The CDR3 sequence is CSARPGLASETQYF. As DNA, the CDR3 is TGCAGTGCTAGGCCGGGACTAGCTTCAGAGACCCAGTACTTC.

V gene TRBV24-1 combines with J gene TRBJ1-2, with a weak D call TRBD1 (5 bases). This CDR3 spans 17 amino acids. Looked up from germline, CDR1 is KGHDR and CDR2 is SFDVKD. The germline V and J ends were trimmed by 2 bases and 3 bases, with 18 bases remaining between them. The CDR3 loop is CATSDSSTSQGDYGYTF. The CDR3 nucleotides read TGTGCCACCAGTGATTCATCAACCAGCCAGGGCGACTATGGCTACACCTTC.

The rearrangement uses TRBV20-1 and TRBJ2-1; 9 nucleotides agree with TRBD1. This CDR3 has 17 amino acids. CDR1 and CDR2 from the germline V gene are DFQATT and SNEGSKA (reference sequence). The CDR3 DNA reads TGCACTATCACGGGACAGGGAACGAGGAGCTCCTACAATGAGCAGTTCTTC. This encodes CTITGQGTRSSYNEQFF.

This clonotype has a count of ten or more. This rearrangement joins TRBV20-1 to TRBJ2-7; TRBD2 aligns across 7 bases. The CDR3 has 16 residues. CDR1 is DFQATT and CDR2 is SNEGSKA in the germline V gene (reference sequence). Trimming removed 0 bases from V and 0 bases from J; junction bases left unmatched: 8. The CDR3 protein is CSARETRRELSYEQYF. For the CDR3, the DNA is TGCAGTGCTAGAGAGACTCGGCGGGAGCTCTCCTACGAGCAGTACTTC.

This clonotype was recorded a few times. The CDR3 DNA reads TGCGCCAGCACAAAGGAGCGGGGGGGACAACAAGAGACCCAGTACTTC. This sequence encodes CASTKERGGQQETQYF. The J gene is TRBJ2-5, the V gene TRBV10-2; 10 bases agree with TRBD2. V gave up 7 bases and J gave up 2 bases; unmatched junction bases: 10. The CDR3 spans 16 residues. Germline values: CDR1 WSHSY, CDR2 SAAADI.

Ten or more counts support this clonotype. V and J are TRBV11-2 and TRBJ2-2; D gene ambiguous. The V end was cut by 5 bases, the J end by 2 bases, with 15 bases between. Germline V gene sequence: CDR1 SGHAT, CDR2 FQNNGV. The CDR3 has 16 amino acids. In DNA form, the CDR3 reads TGTGCCAGCAGCCGGAAGCCTTTAGATAACACCGGGGAGCTGTTTTTT. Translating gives CASSRKPLDNTGELFF.

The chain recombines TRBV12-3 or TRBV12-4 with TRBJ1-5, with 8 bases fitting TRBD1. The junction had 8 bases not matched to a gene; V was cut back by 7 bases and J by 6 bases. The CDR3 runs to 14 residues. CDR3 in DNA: TGTGCCAGCACTCCCGGACAGGGAGGTCAGCCCCAGCATTTT. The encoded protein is CASTPGQGGQPQHF.

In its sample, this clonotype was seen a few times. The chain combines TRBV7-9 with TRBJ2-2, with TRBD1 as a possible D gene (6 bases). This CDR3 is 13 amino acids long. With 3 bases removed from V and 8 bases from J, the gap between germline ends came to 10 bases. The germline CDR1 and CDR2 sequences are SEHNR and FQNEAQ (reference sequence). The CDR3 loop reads CASSFNRVGELFF. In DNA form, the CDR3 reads TGTGCCAGCAGCTTTAACAGGGTTGGGGAGCTGTTTTTT.

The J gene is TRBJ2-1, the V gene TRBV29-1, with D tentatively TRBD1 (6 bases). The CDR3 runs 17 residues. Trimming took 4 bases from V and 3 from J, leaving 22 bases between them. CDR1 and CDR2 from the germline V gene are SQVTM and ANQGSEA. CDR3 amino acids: CSVVPPSNRALYNEQFF. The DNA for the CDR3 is TGCAGCGTTGTCCCCCCGTCGAACAGGGCCCTCTACAATGAGCAGTTCTTC.

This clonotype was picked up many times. CDR3 nucleotide sequence: TGTGCCAGCAAACCGGGACTAAGCACAGATACGCAGTATTTT. Translating gives CASKPGLSTDTQYF. The gene calls are TRBV3-1 and TRBJ2-3, with 7 bases fitting TRBD2. The germline CDR1 and CDR2 sequences are LGHDT and YNNKEL (reference sequence). This CDR3 has 14 amino acids. After removal of 7 bases from V and 0 bases from J, the junction contained 4 bases not matched to a gene.

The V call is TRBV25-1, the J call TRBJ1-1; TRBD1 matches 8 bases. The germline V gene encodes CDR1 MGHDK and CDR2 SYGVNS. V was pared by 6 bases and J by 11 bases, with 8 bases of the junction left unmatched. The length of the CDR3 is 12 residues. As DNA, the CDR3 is TGTGCCAGCAGACAATCGGACAGGGTGGCTTTCTTT. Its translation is CASRQSDRVAFF. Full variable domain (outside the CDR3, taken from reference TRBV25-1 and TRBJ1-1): EADIYQTPRYLVIGTGKKITLECSQTMGHDKMYWYQQDPGMELHLIHYSYGVNSTEKGDLSSESTVSRIRTEHFPLTLESARPSHTSQYLCASRQSDRVAFFGQGTRLTVV.

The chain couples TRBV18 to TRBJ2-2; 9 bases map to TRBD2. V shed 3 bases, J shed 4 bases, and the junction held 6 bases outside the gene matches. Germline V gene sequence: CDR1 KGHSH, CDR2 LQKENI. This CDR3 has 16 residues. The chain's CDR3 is CASSPTTSGGTGELFF. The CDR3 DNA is TGTGCCAGCTCACCGACGACTAGCGGAGGCACCGGGGAGCTGTTTTTT. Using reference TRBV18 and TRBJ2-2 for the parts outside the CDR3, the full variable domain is NAGVMQNPRHLVRRRGQEARLRCSPMKGHSHVYWYRQLPEEGLKFMVYLQKENIIDESGMPKERFSAEFPKEGPSILRIQQVVRGDSAAYFCASSPTTSGGTGELFFGEGSRLTVL.

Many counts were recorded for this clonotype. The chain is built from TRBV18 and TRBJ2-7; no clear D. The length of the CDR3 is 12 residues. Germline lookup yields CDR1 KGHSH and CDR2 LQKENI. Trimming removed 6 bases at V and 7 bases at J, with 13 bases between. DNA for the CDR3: TGTGCCAGCTCCCCGCGGATAGGGGAGCAGTACTTC. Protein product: CASSPRIGEQYF.

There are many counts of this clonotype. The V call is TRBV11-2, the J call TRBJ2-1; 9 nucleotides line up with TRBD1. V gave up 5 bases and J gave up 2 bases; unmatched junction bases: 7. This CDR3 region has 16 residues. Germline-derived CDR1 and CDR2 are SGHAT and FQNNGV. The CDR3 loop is CASSTIRQGAYNEQFF. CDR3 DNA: TGTGCCAGCAGCACAATAAGACAGGGGGCCTACAATGAGCAGTTCTTC.

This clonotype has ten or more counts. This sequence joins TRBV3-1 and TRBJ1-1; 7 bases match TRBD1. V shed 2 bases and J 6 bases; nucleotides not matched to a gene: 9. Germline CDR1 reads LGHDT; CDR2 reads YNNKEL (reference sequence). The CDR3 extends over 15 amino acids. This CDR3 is CASSQSSGGIPEAFF. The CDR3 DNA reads TGTGCCAGCAGCCAATCGTCAGGGGGAATCCCTGAAGCTTTCTTT.

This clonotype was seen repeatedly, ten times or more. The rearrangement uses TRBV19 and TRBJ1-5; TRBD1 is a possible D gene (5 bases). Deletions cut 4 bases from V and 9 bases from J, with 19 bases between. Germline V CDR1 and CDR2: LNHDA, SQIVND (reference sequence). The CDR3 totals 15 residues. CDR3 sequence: CASSTLARGVRPQHF. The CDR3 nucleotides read TGTGCCAGTAGTACCCTCGCCAGAGGGGTGCGGCCCCAGCATTTT.

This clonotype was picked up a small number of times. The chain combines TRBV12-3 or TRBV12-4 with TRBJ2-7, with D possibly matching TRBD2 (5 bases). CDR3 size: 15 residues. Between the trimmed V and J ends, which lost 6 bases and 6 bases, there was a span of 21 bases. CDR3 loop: CASSTNPLRAGEQYF. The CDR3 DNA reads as TGTGCCAGCAGCACCAACCCTCTGAGGGCTGGCGAGCAGTACTTC.

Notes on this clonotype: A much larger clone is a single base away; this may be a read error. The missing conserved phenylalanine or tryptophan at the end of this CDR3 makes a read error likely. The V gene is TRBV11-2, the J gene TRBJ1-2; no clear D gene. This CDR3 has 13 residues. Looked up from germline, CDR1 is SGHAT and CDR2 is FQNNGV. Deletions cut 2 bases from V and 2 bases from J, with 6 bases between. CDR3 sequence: CASSLNENYGYTL. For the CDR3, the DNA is TGTGCCAGCAGCTTAAACGAAAACTATGGCTACACCCTC.

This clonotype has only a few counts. CDR3 in DNA: TGTGCCACCAGTGATCCCTCGAGGAGAACCGGGGAGCTGTTTTTT. Translating it yields CATSDPSRRTGELFF. The rearrangement links TRBV24-1 to TRBJ2-2; no reliable D call. V was clipped by 3 bases and J by 5 bases, with 12 bases between them. Germline CDR1 KGHDR, CDR2 SFDVKD. This CDR3 comprises 15 residues.

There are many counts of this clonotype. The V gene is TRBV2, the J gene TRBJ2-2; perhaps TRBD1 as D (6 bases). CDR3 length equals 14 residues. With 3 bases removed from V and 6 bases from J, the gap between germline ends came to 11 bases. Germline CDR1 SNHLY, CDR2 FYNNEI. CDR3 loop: CASSDGRGSGELFF. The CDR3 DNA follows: TGTGCCAGCAGTGACGGAAGGGGGTCCGGGGAGCTGTTTTTT.

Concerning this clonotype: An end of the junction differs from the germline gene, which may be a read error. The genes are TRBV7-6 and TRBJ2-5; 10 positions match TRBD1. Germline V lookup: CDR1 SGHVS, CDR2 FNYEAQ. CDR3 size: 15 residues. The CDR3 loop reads CASSLGQGGQEAQYF. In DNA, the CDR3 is TGTGCCAGCAGCCTCGGACAGGGGGGCCAAGAGGCCCAGTACTTC.